This T cell receptor beta chain was observed in a study of cytotoxic CD8 clonotypes in ibrutinib-treated CLL. Overall study: Outcomes included around 25 partial and 2 complete responses; after median approximately 70 months, 14 stayed remitted and approximately 12 progressed. A median around 12 months of treatment, range 6 to 36, preceded the collection of response samples. Regarding the study as a whole: Sampling of sustained-remission and progressing patients occurred at differing times.

Assay used: immunoSEQ multiplex PCR; TCRdb lists only in-frame clones, some missing. The data contain fewer than 100,000 clones, approximately 86% of them seen just once; the ten biggest clones take up about 5.8%. This CDR3 contains 14 residues. Germline V gene sequence: CDR1 MNHEY, CDR2 SVGAGI. As for this clone: Its antigen remains unknown. At one of its ends the junction is not consistent with the germline gene, which may arise from a read error.

The V and J genes are TRBV6-5 and TRBJ2-7, with 16 bases that match TRBD2. The specimen was PBMCs, collected before ibrutinib treatment. The clonotype originates from a human donor with chronic lymphocytic leukemia. The CDR3 DNA reads as TGTGCCAGCATCTCCGGGACTAGCGGGAGGGCCATCTTCTTC. Protein sequence: CASISGTSGRAIFF.